Below are 2 T cell receptor beta chains sequenced from a single sample in a study of blood T cell repertoires in COVID-19. Using immunoSEQ multiplex PCR, the repertoire was profiled, and TCRdb retains in-frame clones only, with some absent. The sample records almost 80,000 clones, 80% to 95% being singletons. Sequenced material: peripheral blood. These receptors all stem from a woman older than 75 with acute or convalescent COVID-19.

This chain links TRBV3-1 (or the pseudogene TRBV3-2) with TRBJ2-1; D uncertain. Trimming removed 1 base at V and 0 bases at J, with 7 bases between. Germline V gives CDR1 LGHDT, CDR2 YNNKEL (reference sequence). This CDR3 has 15 amino acids. As DNA, the CDR3 is TGTGCCAGCAGCCAAGGGGCGTCCTCCTACAATGAGCAGTTCTTC. This encodes CASSQGASSYNEQFF.

This rearrangement joins TRBV6-5 to TRBJ2-3; TRBD1 aligns across 7 bases. The V gene's germline CDR1 is MNHEY and CDR2 SVGAGI. The CDR3 runs to 16 residues. V lost 4 bases and J lost 1; bases outside the gene matches: 8. The CDR3 region is CASSFTGDFGTDTQYF. CDR3 DNA: TGTGCCAGCAGTTTTACAGGGGATTTCGGCACAGATACGCAGTATTTT.